The present entry profiles one T cell receptor beta chain with its context. This sample was taken from a study of blood T cell repertoires in COVID-19. Study-wide background: T cells, B-cell-depleted T cells, or PBMCs supplied cDNA or gDNA.

Authors' methods: Researchers report that nucleated cell counts were estimated from reference gene primer amplification. Only in-frame clones appear in the TCRdb table, and some are missing; sequencing was by immunoSEQ multiplex PCR. The D gene and trimming were derived from the DNA, and the V and J assignments and clone size from that table. The data hold 55,000 to 80,000 clones, with around four fifths observed a single time. Germline CDR1 reads MDHEN; CDR2 reads SYDVKM. The CDR3 extends over 12 amino acids. V was pared by 6 bases and J by 8 bases, with 11 bases between. This clonotype originated in a man in his fifties or sixties with active COVID-19. The V gene is TRBV28, the J gene TRBJ1-5; D is perhaps TRBD1 (6 bases). Sequences were obtained from peripheral blood. CDR3 DNA: TGTGCCAGCAGGTTACAGGGAAAGCCCCAGCATTTT. Translating gives CASRLQGKPQHF.